The 26 T cell receptor beta chains below come from one sample, sequenced in a study of blood T cell repertoires in COVID-19 (dated by TCRdb to 2020 to 2022). The library relied on the immunoSEQ multiplex PCR assay. Drawn from immuneACCESS, this table holds only the in-frame rearrangements with V and J called that TCRdb kept. Clones are partly lost; checked studies trace under half to an unresolved V gene and leave the rest unexplained. A total of approximately 380,000 clones appear in this sample, 88% of them only once. About 1.2% of the sample rests with the top ten. The sequenced sample was PBMCs or T cells enriched from blood (not recorded which). Every receptor here comes from a woman under 30 who had recovered from COVID-19.

The rearrangement links TRBV5-5 to TRBJ2-5, with 8 bases fitting TRBD1. CDR3 length: 16 residues. Per the germline V gene, CDR1 is SGHKS and CDR2 is YYEKEE (reference sequence). The V gene end was trimmed by 1 base and the J gene end by 2 bases; junction bases not matched to a gene: 7. The CDR3 sequence is CASSLPGTGGQETQYF. CDR3 in DNA: TGTGCCAGCAGCTTGCCCGGGACAGGCGGGCAAGAGACCCAGTACTTC.

The V and J genes are TRBV5-1 and TRBJ2-3, with 7 nucleotides matching TRBD2. CDR3 length equals 17 residues. Germline lookup yields CDR1 SGHRS and CDR2 YFSETQ. The junction had 11 bases not matched to a gene; V was cut back by 4 bases and J by 0 bases. The CDR3 loop reads CASSPGATSVSTDTQYF. CDR3 nucleotide sequence: TGCGCCAGCAGCCCGGGCGCAACTAGCGTTAGCACAGATACGCAGTATTTT.

The chain links TRBV5-6 to TRBJ1-6, with TRBD1 identical over 9 bases. Germline trimming cut 4 bases from V and 10 bases from J; bases unmatched to any gene: 9. Germline values: CDR1 SGHDT, CDR2 YYEEEE. This CDR3 region has 15 residues. CDR3 nucleotide sequence: TGTGCCAGCAGCGTGGGACAGGGATTAGGGTCACCCCTCCACTTT. It translates to CASSVGQGLGSPLHF.

The chain couples TRBV27 to TRBJ2-1; D gene uncertain. CDR1 is MNHEY and CDR2 is SMNVEV in the germline V gene (reference sequence). The CDR3 covers 17 residues. Between the trimmed V and J ends, which lost 4 bases and 4 bases, there was a span of 20 bases. The CDR3 loop reads CASSSLPVSSPYNEQFF. In DNA, the CDR3 is TGTGCCAGCAGTTCCCTTCCAGTATCCTCCCCGTACAATGAGCAGTTCTTC.

The J gene is TRBJ1-1, the V gene TRBV3-1 (or the pseudogene TRBV3-2); 8 bases line up with TRBD1. CDR3 length: 14 residues. The V and J ends lost 7 bases and 9 bases, in that order; junction bases with no gene match: 13. Germline V gene sequence: CDR1 LGHDT, CDR2 YNNKEL (reference sequence). CDR3 bases: TGTGCCAGCACCCCCCGACAGGGGTTCTTGCAAGCTTTCTTT. Its translation is CASTPRQGFLQAFF.

The chain carries TRBV28 and TRBJ2-7; TRBD2 aligns across 12 bases. Trimming at V came to 7 bases and at J to 4 bases, leaving 5 bases not matched to a gene. The CDR3 length is 14 residues. Germline V gene data show CDR1 as MDHEN and CDR2 as SYDVKM. The CDR3 region is CASNLAGGLYEQYF. In DNA, the CDR3 is TGTGCCAGCAACCTAGCGGGGGGGCTATACGAGCAGTACTTC.

The rearrangement joins TRBV6-5 to TRBJ1-2; the D is unclear. CDR1 and CDR2 from the germline V gene are MNHEY and SVGAGI. The ends were cut back, 7 bases at V and 0 bases at J, with 12 bases in the middle. CDR3 length equals 14 residues. As DNA, the CDR3 is TGTGCCAGCACGCGCGGGCCCACTAACTATGGCTACACCTTC. It translates to CASTRGPTNYGYTF.

The chain uses TRBV4-2 and TRBJ1-2; 9 bases align to TRBD1. Germline values: CDR1 LGHNA, CDR2 YNFKEQ. J lost 4 bases, V lost 0 bases, and 3 bases had no gene match. The CDR3 totals 15 residues. This chain's CDR3 is CASSQDRTGVYGYTF. As DNA, the CDR3 is TGTGCCAGCAGCCAAGATAGGACAGGGGTCTATGGCTACACCTTC.

CDR3 protein: CASSSGILDQPQHF. DNA for the CDR3: TGTGCCAGCTCATCCGGGATATTGGATCAGCCCCAGCATTTT. This chain joins TRBV18 and TRBJ1-5; no definite D call. Trimming left V 5 bases short and J 5 bases short, with 13 bases between. In germline, CDR1 is KGHSH, CDR2 LQKENI. This CDR3 has 14 amino acids.

This chain joins TRBV19 and TRBJ2-4, with 8 bases matching TRBD2. This CDR3 is built from 15 residues. The germline V gene encodes CDR1 LNHDA and CDR2 SQIVND (reference sequence). V gave up 2 bases and J gave up 12 bases; unmatched junction bases: 12. The CDR3 nucleotides read TGTGCCAGTAGTATACCCAGCGGGGGACTGGCTTCTCAGTACTTC. This sequence encodes CASSIPSGGLASQYF.

J is TRBJ1-5 and V is TRBV27; D is unresolved. Trimming removed 3 bases from V and 0 bases from J, with 9 bases in between. This CDR3 has 15 amino acids. The germline V gene encodes CDR1 MNHEY and CDR2 SMNVEV (reference sequence). CDR3 residues: CASSLRGDSNQPQHF. In DNA, the CDR3 is TGTGCCAGCAGTTTGCGGGGTGATAGCAATCAGCCCCAGCATTTT.

This clone was recorded only once. The gene calls are TRBV16 and TRBJ2-1; D uncertain. V was pared by 2 bases and J by 7 bases, with 15 bases between. The germline V gene has CDR1 KGHSY and CDR2 FQNENV. The CDR3 runs to 15 residues. Here the CDR3 DNA reads TGTGCCAGCAGCCAAGGGTCAGGCTTTTTGAATGAGCAGTTCTTC. It translates to CASSQGSGFLNEQFF.

This sequence joins TRBV6-6 and TRBJ2-7; 8 bases fit TRBD1. V was pared by 5 bases and J by 2 bases, with 8 bases of the junction left unmatched. Germline V gene data show CDR1 as MNHNY and CDR2 as SVGAGI (reference sequence). The CDR3 runs 15 residues. The CDR3 DNA follows: TGTGCCAGCAGTACGGACAGGGACTCGGCCTACGAGCAGTACTTC. Its translation is CASSTDRDSAYEQYF.

The genes are TRBV6-1 and TRBJ1-5, with 7 positions matching TRBD1. V was pared by 1 base and J by 2 bases, with 2 bases of the junction left unmatched. Per germline, CDR1 MNHNS and CDR2 SASEGT. This CDR3 comprises 15 residues. The CDR3 coding sequence is TGTGCCAGCAGTGAAGAGGGGGCCCGCAATCAGCCCCAGCATTTT. Translation: CASSEEGARNQPQHF.

This clone was seen more than once but under ten times. V gene TRBV11-2 combines with J gene TRBJ2-7; tentatively, D is TRBD1 (6 bases). This CDR3 contains 15 residues. Trimming took off 2 bases at V and 3 bases at J, with 14 bases between the two ends. Germline CDR1 reads SGHAT; CDR2 reads FQNNGV. Written as DNA, the CDR3 is TGTGCCAGCAGCTTATCCGGACAGACCGTCTACGAGCAGTACTTC. Protein: CASSLSGQTVYEQYF.

A remark on this clone: This may arise from a read error, as a much more abundant clone is one base away. Other DNA sequences in this specimen translate into the identical CDR3. The CDR3 loop is CASSLGPGVNTEAFF. The CDR3 DNA reads as TGTGCCAGCAGCTTAGGGCCGGGAGTGAACACTGAAGCTTTCTTT. This chain links TRBV11-2 with TRBJ1-1; D is unclear. The germline CDR1 and CDR2 sequences are SGHAT and FQNNGV. This CDR3 spans 15 amino acids. V dropped 1 base and J dropped 0 bases, with 9 bases sitting between them.

The chain joins TRBV19 to TRBJ2-3; 11 nucleotides line up with TRBD2. The CDR3 length is 16 residues. In germline, CDR1 is LNHDA, CDR2 SQIVND (reference sequence). The junction had 0 bases not matched to a gene; V was cut back by 0 bases and J by 1 base. The CDR3 is CASSIELAGGTDTQYF. CDR3 bases: TGTGCCAGTAGTATAGAACTAGCGGGGGGCACAGATACGCAGTATTTT.

This clone was observed a handful of times. The chain is built from TRBV4-1 and TRBJ1-5; unclear D gene. Germline values: CDR1 MGHRA, CDR2 YSYEKL. This CDR3 region has 13 residues. V lost 4 bases and J lost 7, with 11 bases in between. CDR3: CASSPGISQPQHF. CDR3 DNA sequence: TGCGCCAGCAGCCCAGGTATAAGCCAGCCCCAGCATTTT.

CDR3 region: CASSTGASGTDTQYF. The DNA for the CDR3 is TGTGCCAGTAGTACCGGGGCTAGCGGCACAGATACGCAGTATTTT. The rearrangement uses TRBV19 and TRBJ2-3; perhaps TRBD2 as D (6 bases). Trimming pared 4 bases from V and 1 base from J, leaving 12 bases between. The V gene's germline CDR1 is LNHDA and CDR2 SQIVND (reference sequence). The CDR3 is 15 amino acids.

This chain joins TRBV19 and TRBJ1-5; 9 bases are shared with TRBD1. Germline V gene sequence: CDR1 LNHDA, CDR2 SQIVND (reference sequence). The CDR3 has 16 amino acids. The trim removed 5 bases at V and 8 bases at J, leaving 13 bases unmatched. The CDR3 DNA is TGTGCCAGTAGTCGGACAGGGGACCCAATCAGGGAGCCCCAGCATTTT. Its protein product is CASSRTGDPIREPQHF.

This clone was counted a few times. Written as DNA, the CDR3 is TGTGCCACCAGTGATCCGGACAGGGGACACTACAATGAGCAGTTCTTC. It translates to CATSDPDRGHYNEQFF. The V gene is TRBV24-1, the J gene TRBJ2-1; 9 bases match TRBD1. The CDR3 has 16 amino acids. V lost 3 bases and J lost 3; bases outside the gene matches: 5. The germline V gene encodes CDR1 KGHDR and CDR2 SFDVKD.

This clone turned up a few times. This chain joins TRBV7-2 and TRBJ2-1, with 12 positions matching TRBD1. V was clipped by 4 bases and J by 12 bases; unmatched bases: 4. Germline V lookup: CDR1 SGHTA, CDR2 FQGNSA. The CDR3 runs 13 residues. The CDR3 DNA is TGTGCCAGCAGCTCACCGGGACAGGGGGCGCAGTTCTTC. The encoded protein is CASSSPGQGAQFF.

This rearrangement joins TRBV6-5 to TRBJ1-6; maybe TRBD1 (6 bases). The CDR3 has 15 amino acids. Trimming shortened V by 6 bases and J by 5 bases, and 14 bases separated the two germline ends. Germline V gives CDR1 MNHEY, CDR2 SVGAGI. The CDR3 spells CASRAIQGNNSPLHF. CDR3 in DNA: TGTGCCAGCAGGGCCATACAGGGCAATAATTCACCCCTCCACTTT.

This chain uses TRBV9 with TRBJ2-7; 10 nucleotides match TRBD1. V trimming: 2 bases; J trimming: 3 bases; junction bases outside the gene matches: 2. From germline, CDR1 is SGDLS and CDR2 YYNGEE. CDR3 size: 14 residues. CDR3 coding DNA: TGTGCCAGCAGCGTCCGGGACAGGGGCTACGAGCAGTACTTC. Its protein product is CASSVRDRGYEQYF.

This clone was seen only a few times. The chain recombines TRBV27 with TRBJ2-7, with D tentatively TRBD1 (6 bases). Germline-derived CDR1 and CDR2 are MNHEY and SMNVEV (reference sequence). The CDR3 runs to 14 residues. V was trimmed by 3 bases and J by 0 bases, leaving 9 bases between them. As DNA, the CDR3 is TGTGCCAGCAGTTTCGACAGGTTCTCCTACGAGCAGTACTTC. Its translation: CASSFDRFSYEQYF.

The V gene is TRBV24-1, the J gene TRBJ2-3; no clear D. The CDR3 sequence is 17 residues long. CDR1 is KGHDR and CDR2 is SFDVKD in the germline V gene. Trimming cost V 4 bases and J 2 bases, with 18 bases left between them. In nucleotides, the CDR3 is TGTGCCACCAGTGACCCTTCCACCGCCCCCTACACAGATACGCAGTATTTT. Protein product: CATSDPSTAPYTDTQYF.